This is a list of T cell receptor beta chains from one sample in a study of cytomegalovirus exposure and HLA in healthy donors. The method was immunoSEQ multiplex PCR; TCRdb's version includes in-frame clones alone and lacks a portion of them. Found here are about 160,000 clones, approximately 88% of them singletons; the top ten hold around 1.3%. Sequenced: PBMCs. These receptors were taken from a boy aged 2-9 years in good health and CMV-seronegative. CDR3s include the opening cysteine and the closing phenylalanine or tryptophan. Each record gives: V gene, D gene, clone size, J gene, CDR3 protein, CDR3 DNA. A D gene is named only where the DNA matches it firmly. Only part of the rows carry a size: once, few, many, or a class if the clone is expanded.

>TRBV4-1|-|-|TRBJ1-5
CASSLSESQGAQHF
TGCGCCAGCAGCCTCAGCGAATCGCAAGGGGCCCAGCATTTT
>TRBV6-5|-|-|TRBJ1-2
CASSYGGGGGYTF
TGTGCCAGCAGTTACGGCGGGGGAGGGGGCTACACCTTC
>TRBV9|TRBD2|-|TRBJ2-3
CASSVGVAGGPDTQYF
TGTGCCAGCAGCGTAGGGGTAGCGGGAGGGCCAGATACGCAGTATTTT
>TRBV15|TRBD1|-|TRBJ1-2
CATSAGTGLNYGYTF
TGTGCCACCAGCGCCGGGACAGGGTTAAACTATGGCTACACCTTC
>TRBV27|-|-|TRBJ2-6
CASSSYRAQAPKSGANVLTF
TGTGCCAGCAGTTCTTACAGGGCCCAGGCCCCGAAATCTGGGGCCAACGTCCTGACTTTC
>TRBV27|-|once|TRBJ2-7
CASSPGLLSYEQYF
TGTGCCAGCAGTCCGGGACTCCTCTCCTACGAGCAGTACTTC
>TRBV4-1|-|-|TRBJ2-3
CASSQVPGGTDTQYF
TGCGCCAGCAGCCAAGTCCCGGGGGGCACAGATACGCAGTATTTT
>TRBV7-2|-|few|TRBJ2-7
CASSSYIGPSEQYF
TGTGCCAGCAGCTCATATATTGGGCCGAGCGAGCAGTACTTC
>TRBV9|TRBD2|-|TRBJ2-2
CASSTRFLGRASERIENTGELFF
TGTGCCAGCAGCACCCGATTTTTAGGGAGGGCCTCCGAACGAATAGAAAACACCGGGGAGCTGTTTTTT
>TRBV11-2|TRBD2|-|TRBJ2-1
CASSPYVGAGGYNEQFF
TGTGCCAGCAGCCCCTACGTGGGAGCGGGGGGCTACAATGAGCAGTTCTTC
>TRBV4-3|-|-|TRBJ1-1
CASSQSTGRAEAFF
TGCGCCAGCAGCCAATCTACAGGGAGGGCTGAAGCTTTCTTT
>TRBV6-5|-|-|TRBJ1-1
CASIDRQTNTEAFF
TGTGCCAGCATTGACCGACAGACAAACACTGAAGCTTTCTTT
>TRBV11-2|-|-|TRBJ1-6
CASSLAARGKSPLHF
TGTGCCAGCAGCTTAGCGGCCAGGGGAAAGTCACCCCTCCACTTT
>TRBV7-9|TRBD1|-|TRBJ1-2
CASSLLDRKLNYGYTF
TGTGCCAGCAGCTTACTGGACAGGAAGCTTAACTATGGCTACACCTTC
>TRBV15|-|-|TRBJ1-2
CATSRGRGGSNYGYTF
TGTGCCACCAGCAGAGGGAGAGGCGGATCCAACTATGGCTACACCTTC
>TRBV23-1|-|-|TRBJ2-3
CASSLYSKDTFTDTQYF
TGCGCCAGCAGTCTTTACAGTAAGGACACCTTCACAGATACGCAGTATTTT
>TRBV18|TRBD1|once|TRBJ1-1
CASSQRTGMNTEAFF
TGTGCCAGCTCTCAGAGGACAGGGATGAACACTGAAGCTTTCTTT
>TRBV10-3|TRBD2|-|TRBJ2-3
CAIGLAGEDWDTQYF
TGTGCCATAGGACTAGCGGGGGAGGACTGGGATACGCAGTATTTT
>TRBV5-6|-|-|TRBJ2-5
CASSLSSQETQYF
TGTGCCAGCAGCTTGAGCTCCCAAGAGACCCAGTACTTC
>TRBV2|-|-|TRBJ2-2
CASSGSRGGTGELFF
TGTGCCAGCAGTGGAAGCAGGGGTGGAACCGGGGAGCTGTTTTTT
>TRBV18|TRBD2|-|TRBJ2-2
CASSPLNGLAGITGELFF
TGTGCCAGCTCACCACTTAATGGACTAGCGGGGATCACCGGGGAGCTGTTTTTT
>TRBV6-5|TRBD1|few|TRBJ1-5
CASSYKGTAGMTQHF
TGTGCCAGCAGTTATAAAGGGACAGCCGGAATGACCCAGCATTTT
>TRBV7-6|-|-|TRBJ2-5
CASSLEGIPGETQYF
TGTGCCAGCAGCTTAGAAGGCATTCCGGGGGAGACCCAGTACTTC
>TRBV18|TRBD1|-|TRBJ1-6
CASSPNGQASSYNSPLHF
TGTGCCAGCTCACCAAACGGACAGGCTAGCTCCTATAATTCACCCCTCCACTTT
>TRBV9|TRBD2|-|TRBJ2-3
CASSVAGTKTTDTQYF
TGTGCCAGCAGCGTAGCCGGGACTAAAACCACAGATACGCAGTATTTT
>TRBV5-6|-|-|TRBJ2-2
CASSSGGGGELFF
TGTGCCAGCAGCTCCGGTGGTGGCGGGGAGCTGTTTTTT
>TRBV23-1|TRBD2|-|TRBJ2-4
CASSPPGGAKNIQYF
TGCGCCAGCAGTCCACCCGGGGGGGCCAAAAACATTCAGTACTTC
>TRBV7-9|TRBD1|-|TRBJ1-5
CASSSWTGIDGNQPQHF
TGTGCCAGCAGCTCCTGGACAGGCATAGATGGCAATCAGCCCCAGCATTTT
>TRBV27|TRBD2|few|TRBJ2-7
CASSSGGTGGLEQYF
TGTGCCAGCAGTTCGGGGGGGACCGGGGGCCTCGAGCAGTACTTC
>TRBV11-1|TRBD2|-|TRBJ2-3
CASRRLADYTDTQYF
TGTGCCAGCAGGCGACTAGCGGATTACACAGATACGCAGTATTTT
>TRBV4-1|TRBD2|-|TRBJ2-1
CASSPSAGDLYNEQFF
TGCGCCAGCAGCCCGTCTGCGGGGGACCTCTACAATGAGCAGTTCTTC
>TRBV29-1|-|-|TRBJ2-1
CSVSSIRPTDPENNEQFF
TGCAGCGTTAGCTCGATCCGCCCGACAGACCCTGAGAACAATGAGCAGTTCTTC
>TRBV14|-|-|TRBJ1-1
CASSPRGQLMNTEAFF
TGTGCCAGCAGCCCAAGGGGTCAATTAATGAACACTGAAGCTTTCTTT
>TRBV5-4|-|-|TRBJ2-7
CASSSWGAGVRSYEQYF
TGTGCCAGCAGCTCATGGGGGGCGGGAGTGAGATCCTACGAGCAGTACTTC
>TRBV19|-|-|TRBJ1-5
CASSIADRISSYSNQPQHF
TGTGCCAGTAGTATAGCCGACAGAATCTCCTCTTATAGCAATCAGCCCCAGCATTTT
>TRBV4-2|-|-|TRBJ1-1
CASSHDTIAPGTEAFF
TGTGCCAGCAGCCATGATACAATTGCCCCAGGGACTGAAGCTTTCTTT
>TRBV5-1|TRBD1|-|TRBJ1-1
CASSLHRGGTEAFF
TGCGCCAGCAGCTTGCACAGGGGGGGGACTGAAGCTTTCTTT
>TRBV6-5|-|-|TRBJ2-5
CASTDIQETQYF
TGTGCCAGCACTGACATCCAAGAGACCCAGTACTTC
>TRBV6-5|-|-|TRBJ2-1
CASSYGKRSSYNEQFF
TGTGCCAGCAGTTACGGAAAGCGGAGCTCCTACAATGAGCAGTTCTTC
>TRBV5-4|TRBD1|-|TRBJ1-6
CASSLSTGTGDSPLHF
TGTGCCAGCAGCTTGAGTACGGGGACAGGGGACTCACCCCTCCACTTT
>TRBV30|-|-|TRBJ2-3
CAWSPEWADTQYF
TGTGCCTGGAGTCCGGAGTGGGCAGATACGCAGTATTTT
>TRBV14|TRBD1|-|TRBJ1-1
CASSYTGGEYTEAFF
TGTGCCAGCAGCTACACAGGGGGCGAGTACACTGAAGCTTTCTTT
>TRBV5-1|TRBD1|-|TRBJ2-1
CASSGTGYNEQFF
TGCGCCAGCAGCGGGACAGGGTACAATGAGCAGTTCTTC
>TRBV7-2|TRBD1|-|TRBJ2-5
CASSLEGARQETQYF
TGTGCCAGCAGCTTAGAGGGGGCAAGGCAGGAGACCCAGTACTTC
>TRBV5-4|TRBD1|once|TRBJ2-7
CASSKTGGSYEQYF
TGTGCCAGCAGCAAGACAGGGGGGTCCTACGAGCAGTACTTC
>TRBV25-1|-|-|TRBJ2-2
CASSTTMFGELFF
TGTGCCAGCAGTACGACTATGTTCGGGGAGCTGTTTTTT
>TRBV12-5|TRBD1|-|TRBJ1-1
CASGFGGDRGRRNTEAFF
TGTGCTAGTGGTTTCGGGGGGGACAGGGGGCGCAGGAACACTGAAGCTTTCTTT
>TRBV19|TRBD1|-|TRBJ1-2
CASSRDRGNYGYTF
TGTGCCAGTTCGCGGGACAGGGGGAACTATGGCTACACCTTC
>TRBV6-4|-|-|TRBJ2-2
CASRSDRFTGELFF
TGTGCCAGCAGGAGCGACAGATTCACCGGGGAGCTGTTTTTT
>TRBV30|-|-|TRBJ1-5
CAWSVSSGNQPQHF
TGTGCCTGGAGTGTGTCTTCAGGCAATCAGCCCCAGCATTTT
>TRBV30|TRBD2|few|TRBJ2-1
CAWDPRSSGGACLYNEQFF
TGTGCCTGGGACCCTAGAAGTAGCGGGGGGGCCTGTTTGTACAATGAGCAGTTCTTC
>TRBV5-1|-|-|TRBJ2-7
CASSPTSSYSYEQYF
TGCGCCAGCAGCCCAACTTCTAGTTACTCCTACGAGCAGTACTTC
>TRBV10-2|TRBD2|-|TRBJ2-1
CASSDARGGHEQFF
TGCGCCAGCAGTGACGCTCGGGGGGGACATGAGCAGTTCTTC
>TRBV11-2|-|-|TRBJ2-7
CASSLGPGGAAQPYEQYF
TGTGCCAGCAGCTTAGGACCGGGCGGAGCGGCCCAACCCTACGAGCAGTACTTC
>TRBV19|-|-|TRBJ2-7
CASSPKGGHEQYF
TGTGCCAGTAGCCCCAAAGGGGGTCACGAGCAGTACTTC